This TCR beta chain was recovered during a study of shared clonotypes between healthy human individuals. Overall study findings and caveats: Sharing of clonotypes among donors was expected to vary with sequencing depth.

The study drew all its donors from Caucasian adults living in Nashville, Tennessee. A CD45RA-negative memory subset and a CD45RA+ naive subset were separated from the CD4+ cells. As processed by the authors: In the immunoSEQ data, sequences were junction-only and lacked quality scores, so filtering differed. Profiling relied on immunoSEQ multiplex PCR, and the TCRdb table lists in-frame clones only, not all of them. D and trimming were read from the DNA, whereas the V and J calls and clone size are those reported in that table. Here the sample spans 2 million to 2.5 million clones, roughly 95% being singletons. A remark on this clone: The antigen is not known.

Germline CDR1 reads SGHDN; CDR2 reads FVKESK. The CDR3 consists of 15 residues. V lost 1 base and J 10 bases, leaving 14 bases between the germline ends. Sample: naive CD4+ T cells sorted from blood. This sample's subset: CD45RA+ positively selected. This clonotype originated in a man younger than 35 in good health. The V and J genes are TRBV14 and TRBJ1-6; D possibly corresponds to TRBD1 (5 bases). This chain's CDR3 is CASSQGGASWSPLHF. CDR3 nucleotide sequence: TGTGCCAGCAGCCAAGGTGGGGCAAGCTGGTCACCCCTCCACTTT.